These 22 T cell receptor beta chains share one sample of origin, sequenced in a study of blood T cell repertoires in COVID-19. Assay used: immunoSEQ multiplex PCR; TCRdb lists only in-frame clones, some missing. The sample includes 75,000 or so clones, approximately 88% of them seen just once. The sequenced material came from peripheral blood. All receptors derive from a man aged 50 to 60 with acute or convalescent COVID-19.

This chain connects TRBV6-5 to TRBJ1-1, with 8 nucleotides matching TRBD1. J was trimmed by 7 bases and V by 4 bases; bases with no gene match: 2. The CDR3 is 12 amino acids. Looked up from germline, CDR1 is MNHEY and CDR2 is SVGAGI. DNA of the CDR3: TGTGCCAGCAGTTGGGACAGGAGTGAAGCTTTCTTT. Protein product: CASSWDRSEAFF.

The chain's CDR3 is CASSGVAGAGETQYF. In nucleotides, the CDR3 is TGCGCCAGCAGTGGAGTAGCGGGGGCCGGGGAGACCCAGTACTTC. The chain couples TRBV10-1 to TRBJ2-5; 9 bases are shared with TRBD2. J gave up 5 bases and V 4 bases, and 8 bases lay outside the gene matches. The CDR3 length is 15 residues. Looked up from germline, CDR1 is WNHNN and CDR2 is SYGVQD (reference sequence).

The chain combines TRBV19 with TRBJ2-3, with 9 bases fitting TRBD1. V was clipped by 6 bases and J by 2 bases; unmatched bases: 3. The V gene's germline CDR1 is LNHDA and CDR2 SQIVND (reference sequence). The CDR3 totals 14 residues. The CDR3: CASRGQGFTDTQYF. The CDR3, as DNA: TGTGCCAGTAGAGGACAGGGGTTCACAGATACGCAGTATTTT. The full variable domain, rest sourced from reference TRBV19 and TRBJ2-3, is DGGITQSPKYLFRKEGQNVTLSCEQNLNHDAMYWYRQDPGQGLRLIYYSQIVNDFQKGDIAEGYSVSREKKESFPLTVTSAQKNPTAFYLCASRGQGFTDTQYFGPGTRLTVL.

The genes are TRBV5-6 and TRBJ1-2; TRBD1 matches 8 bases. The germline CDR1 and CDR2 sequences are SGHDT and YYEEEE. CDR3 size: 13 residues. V trimming: 1 base; J trimming: 10 bases; junction bases outside the gene matches: 6. The DNA of the CDR3 is TGTGCCAGCAGCTTGAGGCAGGGGGCTCCCTACACCTTC. Amino acid sequence: CASSLRQGAPYTF.

This clone appeared once. The chain links TRBV18 to TRBJ1-6; TRBD1 is a possible D gene (5 bases). V was clipped by 3 bases and J by 8 bases, with 17 bases between them. The CDR3 has 16 residues. Germline CDR1 is KGHSH and CDR2 is LQKENI. DNA of the CDR3: TGTGCCAGCTCACCGAGCATAGTGGGGGGGGATTCACCCCTCCACTTT. Translation gives CASSPSIVGGDSPLHF.

As regards this clone: At one boundary the junction diverges from the germline segment, which might be a read error. J is TRBJ2-5 and V is TRBV14; D perhaps matches TRBD1 (6 bases). Germline V gene sequence: CDR1 SGHDN, CDR2 FVKESK. CDR3 length: 18 residues. CDR3 sequence: CASRNRDESQTSRESQYF. CDR3 nucleotide sequence: TGTGCCAGCAGGAACAGGGACGAAAGTCAAACTTCAAGAGAGTCCCAGTACTTC.

The rearrangement joins TRBV20-1 to TRBJ1-2; no clear D gene. Germline CDR1 DFQATT, CDR2 SNEGSKA (reference sequence). The V gene lost 0 bases and the J gene lost 8 bases, with 4 bases spanning the gap. The CDR3 sequence is 10 residues long. The CDR3 coding sequence is TGCAGTGCTAGAGACGGGGGCTACACCTTC. This encodes CSARDGGYTF.

The J gene is TRBJ2-7, the V gene TRBV13, with 11 positions matching TRBD1. CDR3 length: 15 amino acids. Germline lookup yields CDR1 PRHDT and CDR2 FYEKMQ (reference sequence). The ends lost 5 bases at V and 4 bases at J; junction bases unmatched: 7. The chain's CDR3 is CASSGRTGGGYEQYF. The CDR3 bases are TGTGCCAGCAGCGGTCGGACAGGGGGCGGGTACGAGCAGTACTTC.

The rearrangement uses TRBV19 and TRBJ2-2, with 8 bases fitting TRBD1. The V gene's germline CDR1 is LNHDA and CDR2 SQIVND (reference sequence). J gave up 6 bases and V 7 bases, and 1 base lay outside the gene matches. The CDR3 covers 12 residues. CDR3 residues: CASKTGAGELFF. CDR3 sequence (DNA): TGTGCCAGTAAGACAGGGGCCGGGGAGCTGTTTTTT.

This clone appeared once. The chain joins TRBV6-6 to TRBJ1-1, with 8 nucleotides matching TRBD1. Trimming removed 7 bases from V and 4 bases from J; junction bases left unmatched: 8. The CDR3 contains 14 residues. Germline CDR1 and CDR2: MNHNY and SVGAGI (reference sequence). DNA of the CDR3: TGTGCCAGCACGATACCGACAGGGGCCACTGAAGCTTTCTTT. It translates to CASTIPTGATEAFF.

This chain connects TRBV9 to TRBJ1-2; TRBD1 is a possible D gene (5 bases). The CDR3 has 15 amino acids. Per germline, CDR1 SGDLS and CDR2 YYNGEE. Between the trimmed V and J ends, which lost 4 bases and 2 bases, there was a span of 15 bases. In DNA form, the CDR3 reads TGTGCCAGCAGCCCAGCCGGGGGAGGGAACTATGGCTACACCTTC. Amino acid sequence: CASSPAGGGNYGYTF.

This chain links TRBV6-1 with TRBJ1-2; 7 nucleotides match TRBD1. There are 14 residues in the CDR3. The germline CDR1 and CDR2 sequences are MNHNS and SASEGT. Trimming cost V 0 bases and J 8 bases; bases outside gene matches: 6. The CDR3: CASSEARTGGGYTF. Here the CDR3 DNA reads TGTGCCAGCAGTGAAGCGCGGACAGGAGGAGGCTACACCTTC.

Written as DNA, the CDR3 is TGTGCCAGCAGTTACAGGGGCGGGGGAACCCCCAATGAGCAGTTCTTC. Protein sequence: CASSYRGGGTPNEQFF. This chain connects TRBV6-5 to TRBJ2-1; 7 bases match TRBD2. Unmatched junction bases numbered 10, after V lost 2 bases and J lost 6 bases. CDR1 and CDR2 (germline): MNHEY, SVGAGI. The CDR3 extends over 16 amino acids.

V gene TRBV30 combines with J gene TRBJ1-5; no reliable D call. The germline V gene encodes CDR1 GTSNPN and CDR2 SVGIG (reference sequence). V was cut by 0 bases and J by 6 bases, with 9 bases left in between. This CDR3 is built from 13 residues. In DNA, the CDR3 is TGTGCCTGGAGTGTGGCGGGGAGTCAGCCCCAGCATTTT. Its translation: CAWSVAGSQPQHF.

V and J are TRBV10-3 and TRBJ2-7; 8 positions agree with TRBD1. The V gene's germline CDR1 is ENHRY and CDR2 SYGVKD. With 8 bases clipped from V and 3 bases from J, the junction kept 9 bases outside the gene matches. The CDR3 covers 14 residues. Here the CDR3 DNA reads TGTGCCATCGGGGAAAACAGGGGGATCTACGAGCAGTACTTC. The encoded protein is CAIGENRGIYEQYF.

This clone was recorded only once. The chain couples TRBV24-1 to TRBJ2-5; 7 positions agree with TRBD1. CDR3 length: 15 amino acids. Germline V CDR1 and CDR2: KGHDR, SFDVKD. Losses at the gene ends were 4 bases for V and 5 bases for J; bases not matched to a gene: 9. CDR3 residues: CATSENDRARETQYF. In DNA form, the CDR3 reads TGTGCCACCAGTGAAAACGACAGGGCGCGGGAGACCCAGTACTTC.

This rearrangement joins TRBV5-4 to TRBJ1-3, with D perhaps matching TRBD1 (5 bases). The V gene's germline CDR1 is SGHNT and CDR2 YYREEE (reference sequence). Trimming took 1 base from V and 4 from J, leaving 12 bases between them. The CDR3 is 15 residues long. CDR3 sequence reads: CASSLRGVRGNTIYF. In nucleotides, the CDR3 is TGTGCCAGCAGCTTGAGGGGTGTGCGGGGAAACACCATATATTTT.

The V and J genes are TRBV9 and TRBJ2-1; possibly TRBD1 for D (6 bases). Between the trimmed V and J ends, which lost 0 bases and 15 bases, there was a span of 16 bases. CDR3 size: 13 residues. In germline, CDR1 is SGDLS, CDR2 YYNGEE. CDR3 nucleotide sequence: TGTGCCAGCAGCGTAGGAGGTACAGGGAGCGCGTTCTTC. Its translation: CASSVGGTGSAFF.

This chain uses TRBV7-2 with TRBJ2-7; 7 positions agree with TRBD1. Trimming cost V 0 bases and J 7 bases; bases outside gene matches: 9. CDR1 is SGHTA, CDR2 FQGNSA, per germline. CDR3 size: 15 residues. CDR3 residues: CASSLAQGVGVEQYF. Written as DNA, the CDR3 is TGTGCCAGCAGCTTAGCGCAGGGGGTGGGTGTTGAGCAGTACTTC.

In this sample, this clone turned up once. The CDR3 DNA is TGTGCCAGCAGTACAGGGTTGTCTAATGAAAAACTGTTTTTT. Translated: CASSTGLSNEKLFF. This chain links TRBV6-6 with TRBJ1-4, with a possible D match to TRBD1 (6 bases). CDR1 is MNHNY and CDR2 is SVGAGI in the germline V gene (reference sequence). V was pared by 5 bases and J by 3 bases, with 10 bases between. The CDR3 length is 14 residues.

This chain uses TRBV12-3 or TRBV12-4 with TRBJ2-7, with TRBD2 as a possible D gene (6 bases). The CDR3 contains 12 residues. V lost 6 bases and J lost 3, with 9 bases in between. The CDR3 sequence is CASSRLDYEQYF. The CDR3 DNA is TGTGCCAGCAGCCGACTAGACTACGAGCAGTACTTC.

This chain links TRBV12-3 or TRBV12-4 with TRBJ2-2, with TRBD2 identical over 7 bases. J was trimmed by 0 bases and V by 11 bases; bases with no gene match: 3. The CDR3 spans 13 residues. The CDR3 coding sequence is TGTGCCGCGGGGGAAGCGAACACCGGGGAGCTGTTTTTT. Protein sequence: CAAGEANTGELFF.